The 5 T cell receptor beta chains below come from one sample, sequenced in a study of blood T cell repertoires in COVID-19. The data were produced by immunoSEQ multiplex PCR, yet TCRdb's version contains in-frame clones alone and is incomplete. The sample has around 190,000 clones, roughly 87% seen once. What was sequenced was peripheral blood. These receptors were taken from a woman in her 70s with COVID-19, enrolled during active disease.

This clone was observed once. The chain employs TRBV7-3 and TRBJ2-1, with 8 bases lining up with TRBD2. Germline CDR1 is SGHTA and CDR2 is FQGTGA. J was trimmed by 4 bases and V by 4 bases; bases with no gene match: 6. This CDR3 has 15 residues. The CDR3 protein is CASSSRLASYNEQFF. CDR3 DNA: TGTGCCAGCAGCTCAAGACTAGCGTCGTACAATGAGCAGTTCTTC.

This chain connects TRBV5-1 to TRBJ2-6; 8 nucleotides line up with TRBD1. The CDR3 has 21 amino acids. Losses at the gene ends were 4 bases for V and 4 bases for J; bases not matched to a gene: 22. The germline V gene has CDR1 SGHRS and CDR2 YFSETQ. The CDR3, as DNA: TGCGCCAGCAGCCGAACCGTCCGATTCGGGACAGGCGTTTCGGGGGCCAACGTCCTGACTTTC. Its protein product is CASSRTVRFGTGVSGANVLTF.

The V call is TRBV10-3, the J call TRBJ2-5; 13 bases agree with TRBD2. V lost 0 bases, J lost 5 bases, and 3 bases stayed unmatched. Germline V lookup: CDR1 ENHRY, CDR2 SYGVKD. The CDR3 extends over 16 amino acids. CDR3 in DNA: TGTGCCATCAGTGAGTCTACTAGCGGGAGGGGTGAGACCCAGTACTTC. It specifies CAISESTSGRGETQYF.

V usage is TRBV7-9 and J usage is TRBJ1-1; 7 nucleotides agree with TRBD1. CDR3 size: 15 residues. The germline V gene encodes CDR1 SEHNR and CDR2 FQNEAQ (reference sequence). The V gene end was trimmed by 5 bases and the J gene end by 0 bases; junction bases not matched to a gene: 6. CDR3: CASSPPGQMNTEAFF. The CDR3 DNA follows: TGTGCCAGCAGCCCCCCGGGACAGATGAACACTGAAGCTTTCTTT.

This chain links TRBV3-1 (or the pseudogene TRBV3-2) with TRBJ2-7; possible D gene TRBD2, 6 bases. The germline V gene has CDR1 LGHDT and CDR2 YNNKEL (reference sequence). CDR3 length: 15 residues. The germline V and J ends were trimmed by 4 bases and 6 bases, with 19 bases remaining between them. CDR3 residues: CASSRGAGSPLEQYF. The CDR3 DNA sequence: TGTGCCAGCAGCCGGGGCGCCGGGAGCCCCCTCGAGCAGTACTTC.